These T cell receptor beta chains were read from a single sample in a study of graft-versus-host responses after intestinal transplantation. Sequencing was performed with immunoSEQ multiplex PCR; in TCRdb, only in-frame clones are kept and a portion is missing. The sample lists approximately 77,000 clones, over 80% seen once, with about 0.67% in the top ten. The material sequenced was PBMCs, taken 98 days after intestinal transplantation. The receptors originated from a human patient who received an intestinal transplant, so some T cells may come from the graft donor. CDR3s leave out the opening cysteine and the closing phenylalanine or tryptophan. D genes are given only for firm matches.

cdr3_aa: ASSLAGPYNTQY; d_call: .; j_call: TRBJ2-3; v_call: TRBV11-3
cdr3_aa: ASSAKAPEGDIQY; d_call: .; j_call: TRBJ2-4; v_call: TRBV6-1
cdr3_aa: ASSLGSGVNYEQY; d_call: TRBD2; j_call: TRBJ2-7; v_call: TRBV7-3
cdr3_aa: ASSLWAGASTDTQY; d_call: .; j_call: TRBJ2-3; v_call: TRBV27
cdr3_aa: ASGLTYNEQF; d_call: .; j_call: TRBJ2-1; v_call: TRBV6-5
cdr3_aa: ASSLPGTQNNEQF; d_call: .; j_call: TRBJ2-1; v_call: TRBV28
cdr3_aa: ASRSMSGYTEQY; d_call: .; j_call: TRBJ2-7; v_call: TRBV19
cdr3_aa: ASSLVGRENIQY; d_call: .; j_call: TRBJ2-4; v_call: TRBV5-1
cdr3_aa: ASSDWGGETQY; d_call: .; j_call: TRBJ2-5; v_call: TRBV10-2
cdr3_aa: ASSVGQGAYEQY; d_call: TRBD1; j_call: TRBJ2-7; v_call: TRBV9
cdr3_aa: ASSLIGRVWMNTEAF; d_call: .; j_call: TRBJ1-1; v_call: TRBV5-1
cdr3_aa: ASTRDSDFSYEQY; d_call: TRBD1; j_call: TRBJ2-7; v_call: TRBV6-5
cdr3_aa: ASRLSGATYEQY; d_call: TRBD2; j_call: .; v_call: TRBV27
cdr3_aa: ASSIGLGSTDTQY; d_call: .; j_call: TRBJ2-3; v_call: TRBV19
cdr3_aa: ASSFSAGLRFEQY; d_call: TRBD2; j_call: TRBJ2-7; v_call: TRBV11-2
cdr3_aa: ASSPGTPLQETQY; d_call: .; j_call: TRBJ2-5; v_call: TRBV11-1
cdr3_aa: ASSLNLENTIY; d_call: .; j_call: TRBJ1-3; v_call: TRBV7-7
cdr3_aa: ASSGTSGGADTQY; d_call: TRBD2; j_call: TRBJ2-3; v_call: TRBV6-4